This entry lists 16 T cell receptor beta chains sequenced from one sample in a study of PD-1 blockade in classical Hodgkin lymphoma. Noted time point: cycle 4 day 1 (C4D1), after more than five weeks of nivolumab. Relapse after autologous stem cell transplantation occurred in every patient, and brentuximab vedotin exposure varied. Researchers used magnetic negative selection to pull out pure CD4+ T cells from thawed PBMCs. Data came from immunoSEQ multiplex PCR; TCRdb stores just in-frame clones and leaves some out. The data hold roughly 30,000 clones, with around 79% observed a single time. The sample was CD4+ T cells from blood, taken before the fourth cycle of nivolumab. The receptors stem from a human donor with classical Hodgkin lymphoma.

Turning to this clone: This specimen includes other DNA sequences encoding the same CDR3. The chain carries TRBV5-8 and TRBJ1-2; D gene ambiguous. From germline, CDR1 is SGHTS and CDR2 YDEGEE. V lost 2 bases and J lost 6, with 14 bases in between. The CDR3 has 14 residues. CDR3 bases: TGTGCCAGCAGCTTTTATGGGATGACGAATGGCTACACCTTC. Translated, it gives CASSFYGMTNGYTF.

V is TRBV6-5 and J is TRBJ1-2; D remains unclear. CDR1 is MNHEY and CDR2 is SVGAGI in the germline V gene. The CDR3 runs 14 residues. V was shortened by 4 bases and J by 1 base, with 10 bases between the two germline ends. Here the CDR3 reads CASSSGWSNYGYTF. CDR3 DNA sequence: TGTGCCAGCAGTTCAGGCTGGAGTAACTATGGCTACACCTTC.

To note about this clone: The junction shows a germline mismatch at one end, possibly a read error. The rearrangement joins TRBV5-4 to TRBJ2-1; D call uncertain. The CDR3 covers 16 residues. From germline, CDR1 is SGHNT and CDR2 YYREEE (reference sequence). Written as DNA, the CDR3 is TGCGCCAGCAGCCAAGATCCGGGCCAGACCGCCAATGAGCAGTTCTTC. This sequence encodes CASSQDPGQTANEQFF.

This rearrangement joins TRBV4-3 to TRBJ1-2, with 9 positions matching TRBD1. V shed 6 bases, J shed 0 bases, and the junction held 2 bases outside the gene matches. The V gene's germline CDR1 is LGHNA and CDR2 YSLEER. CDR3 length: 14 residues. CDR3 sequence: CASRRQGANYGYTF. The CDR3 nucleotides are TGCGCCAGCAGGCGACAGGGGGCTAACTATGGCTACACCTTC.

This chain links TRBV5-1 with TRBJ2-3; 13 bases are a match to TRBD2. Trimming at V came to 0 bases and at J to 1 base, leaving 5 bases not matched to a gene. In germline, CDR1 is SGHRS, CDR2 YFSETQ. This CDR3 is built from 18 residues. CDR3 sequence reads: CASSLGTSGRSGTDTQYF. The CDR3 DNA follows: TGCGCCAGCAGCTTGGGGACTAGCGGGAGATCCGGCACAGATACGCAGTATTTT.

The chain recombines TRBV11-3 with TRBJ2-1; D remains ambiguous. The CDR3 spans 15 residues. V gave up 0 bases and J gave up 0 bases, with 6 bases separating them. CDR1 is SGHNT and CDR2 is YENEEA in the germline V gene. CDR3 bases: TGTGCCAGCAGCTTAGAGAGCGACTCCTACAATGAGCAGTTCTTC. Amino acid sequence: CASSLESDSYNEQFF.

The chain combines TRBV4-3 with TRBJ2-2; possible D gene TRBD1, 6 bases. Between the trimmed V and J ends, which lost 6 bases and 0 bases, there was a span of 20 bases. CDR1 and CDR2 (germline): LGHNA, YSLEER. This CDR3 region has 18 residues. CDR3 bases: TGCGCCAGCAGTCCCTCCGCCCGAGGGGGTGCGAACACCGGGGAGCTGTTTTTT. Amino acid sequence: CASSPSARGGANTGELFF.

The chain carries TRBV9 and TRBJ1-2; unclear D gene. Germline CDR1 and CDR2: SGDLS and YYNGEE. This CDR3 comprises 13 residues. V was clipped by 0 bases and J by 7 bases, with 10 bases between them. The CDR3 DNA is TGTGCCAGCAGCGTAGTAGGAGCCAGTGGCTACACCTTC. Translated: CASSVVGASGYTF.

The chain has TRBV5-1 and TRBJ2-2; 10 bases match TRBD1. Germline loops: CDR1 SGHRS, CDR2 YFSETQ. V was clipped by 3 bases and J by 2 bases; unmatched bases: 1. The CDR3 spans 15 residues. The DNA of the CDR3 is TGCGCCAGCAGCTGGGACAGGGGAAACACCGGGGAGCTGTTTTTT. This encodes CASSWDRGNTGELFF.

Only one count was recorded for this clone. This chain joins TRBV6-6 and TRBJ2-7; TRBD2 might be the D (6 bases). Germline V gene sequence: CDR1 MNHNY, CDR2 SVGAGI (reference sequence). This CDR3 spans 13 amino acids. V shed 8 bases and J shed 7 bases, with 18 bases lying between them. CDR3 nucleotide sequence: TGTGCCAGCTACTCCGGGGGACGGGGAGAGCAGTACTTC. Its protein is CASYSGGRGEQYF.

The CDR3 sequence is CASSPRGGLVGPTLSYEQYF. CDR3 sequence (DNA): TGTGCCAGCAGCCCCCGGGGGGGTCTTGTGGGGCCCACCCTATCCTACGAGCAGTACTTC. The V and J genes are TRBV21-1 and TRBJ2-7; the D segment call TRBD2 is taken from the table without a DNA check. TRBV21-1 is noted as a pseudogene. This CDR3 has 20 residues.

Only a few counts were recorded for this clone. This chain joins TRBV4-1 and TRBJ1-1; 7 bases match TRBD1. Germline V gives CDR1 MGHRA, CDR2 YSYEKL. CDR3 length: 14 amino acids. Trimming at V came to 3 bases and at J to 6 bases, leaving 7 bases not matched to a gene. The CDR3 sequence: CASSQTGFGAEAFF. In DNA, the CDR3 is TGCGCCAGCAGCCAGACAGGGTTTGGCGCTGAAGCTTTCTTT.

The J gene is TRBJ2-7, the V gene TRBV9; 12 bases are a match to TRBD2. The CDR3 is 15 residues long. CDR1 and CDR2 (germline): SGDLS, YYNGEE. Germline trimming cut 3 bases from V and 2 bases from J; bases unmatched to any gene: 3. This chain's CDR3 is CASSGGLAGPYEQYF. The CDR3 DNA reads TGTGCCAGCAGCGGCGGACTAGCGGGGCCCTACGAGCAGTACTTC.

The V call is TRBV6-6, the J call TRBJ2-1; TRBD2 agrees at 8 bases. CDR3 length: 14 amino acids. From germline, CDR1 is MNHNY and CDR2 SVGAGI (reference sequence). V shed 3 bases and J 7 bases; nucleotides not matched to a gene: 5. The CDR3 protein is CASSYSREENEQFF. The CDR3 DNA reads TGTGCCAGCAGTTATTCGCGGGAGGAGAATGAGCAGTTCTTC.

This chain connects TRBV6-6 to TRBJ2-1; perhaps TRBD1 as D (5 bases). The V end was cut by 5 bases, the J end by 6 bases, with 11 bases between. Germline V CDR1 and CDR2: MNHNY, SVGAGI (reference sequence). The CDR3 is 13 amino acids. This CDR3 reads CASSQRQPNEQFF. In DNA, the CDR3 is TGTGCCAGCAGTCAGAGACAGCCCAATGAGCAGTTCTTC.

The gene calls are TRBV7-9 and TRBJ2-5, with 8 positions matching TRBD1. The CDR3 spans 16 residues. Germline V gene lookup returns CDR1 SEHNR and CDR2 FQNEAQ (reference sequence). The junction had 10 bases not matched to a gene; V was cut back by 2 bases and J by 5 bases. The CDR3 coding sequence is TGTGCCAGCAGCTTAAGGATCGGACAGGGTGGGGAGACCCAGTACTTC. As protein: CASSLRIGQGGETQYF.